Following are 14 T cell receptor beta chains from one sample sequenced in a study of Tregs in tolerant kidney transplant recipients. Sequencing was performed with immunoSEQ multiplex PCR; in TCRdb, only in-frame clones are kept and a portion is missing. Among 120,000 or so clones, around 94% were seen once, and the ten largest hold roughly 0.63%. Material: CD4+ T cells from blood. Receptor source: a human donor in good health.

This sequence joins TRBV18 and TRBJ1-5, with 10 bases that match TRBD1. This CDR3 contains 13 residues. CDR1 KGHSH and CDR2 LQKENI come from the germline V gene. The ends lost 6 bases at V and 7 bases at J; junction bases unmatched: 3. Here the CDR3 reads CASSETGGQPQHF. The CDR3 nucleotides are TGTGCCAGCTCCGAGACAGGGGGCCAGCCCCAGCATTTT.

The chain is built from TRBV27 and TRBJ2-3, with a tentative D call TRBD2 (7 bases). CDR3 size: 14 residues. Trimming cost V 7 bases and J 4 bases, with 15 bases left between them. Germline values: CDR1 MNHEY, CDR2 SMNVEV (reference sequence). CDR3 residues: CASKGGMGPDTQYF. The CDR3, as DNA: TGTGCCAGCAAGGGGGGGATGGGCCCAGATACGCAGTATTTT.

The rearrangement uses TRBV6-1 and TRBJ1-2, with D uncertain. The germline V and J ends were trimmed by 7 bases and 1 base, with 7 bases remaining between them. There are 12 residues in the CDR3. Germline CDR1 and CDR2: MNHNS and SASEGT. The CDR3 sequence: CASTVVNYGYTF. In nucleotides, the CDR3 is TGTGCCAGCACGGTAGTTAACTATGGCTACACCTTC.

The chain is built from TRBV5-1 and TRBJ2-2, with D hard to call. The CDR3 is made up of 15 amino acids. Germline assignment: CDR1 SGHRS and CDR2 YFSETQ. Between the trimmed V and J ends, which lost 4 bases and 0 bases, there was a span of 10 bases. CDR3 protein: CASSRTAANTGELFF. As DNA, the CDR3 is TGCGCCAGCAGCCGTACAGCTGCGAACACCGGGGAGCTGTTTTTT.

This chain uses TRBV11-2 with TRBJ2-7; TRBD1 or TRBD2 may be the D gene (5 bases each). Germline values: CDR1 SGHAT, CDR2 FQNNGV. With 1 base removed from V and 3 bases from J, the gap between germline ends came to 13 bases. The CDR3 is made up of 15 amino acids. In nucleotides, the CDR3 is TGTGCCAGCAGCTTAGGAGGGGACCACTTCTACGAGCAGTACTTC. This gives the protein CASSLGGDHFYEQYF.

The chain couples TRBV10-1 to TRBJ2-5; TRBD1 agrees at 9 bases. CDR1 WNHNN and CDR2 SYGVQD come from the germline V gene (reference sequence). The CDR3 is made up of 13 amino acids. V dropped 2 bases and J dropped 8; count of bases not matched to a gene: 3. Here the CDR3 reads CASSEDRGRTQYF. CDR3 nucleotide sequence: TGCGCCAGCAGTGAGGACAGGGGGAGAACCCAGTACTTC.

The V and J genes are TRBV29-1 and TRBJ2-3; 7 nucleotides match TRBD2. The CDR3 contains 16 residues. V lost 0 bases and J lost 5; bases outside the gene matches: 11. Germline loops: CDR1 SQVTM, CDR2 ANQGSEA. The CDR3 protein is CSVEDRGGGKGDTQYF. The CDR3 DNA sequence: TGCAGCGTTGAAGATCGAGGCGGGGGAAAGGGAGATACGCAGTATTTT.

CDR3 residues: CASSSGLAEAGEQFF. The CDR3 region has the DNA TGCGCCAGCAGCTCGGGACTAGCGGAGGCGGGTGAGCAGTTCTTC. The chain recombines TRBV5-1 with TRBJ2-1; 11 nucleotides line up with TRBD2. The germline V gene has CDR1 SGHRS and CDR2 YFSETQ. CDR3 length equals 15 residues. Germline trimming cut 3 bases from V and 9 bases from J; bases unmatched to any gene: 8.

In this sample, this clone turned up a few times. This chain links TRBV6-5 with TRBJ1-5; 10 bases agree with TRBD1. V shed 4 bases, J shed 5 bases, and the junction held 5 bases outside the gene matches. The CDR3 contains 15 residues. Germline V gene lookup returns CDR1 MNHEY and CDR2 SVGAGI. As DNA, the CDR3 is TGTGCCAGCAGTTGGACAGGGGGTGGGGATCAGCCCCAGCATTTT. Translation: CASSWTGGGDQPQHF.

The chain combines TRBV29-1 with TRBJ2-3, with 8 bases that match TRBD1. This CDR3 has 15 amino acids. J was trimmed by 2 bases and V by 6 bases; bases with no gene match: 10. Germline V gives CDR1 SQVTM, CDR2 ANQGSEA. The CDR3 nucleotides read TGCAGCGTGCCCCGACAGGGGAGGTACACAGATACGCAGTATTTT. Amino acids: CSVPRQGRYTDTQYF.

The chain combines TRBV5-6 with TRBJ2-3; no reliable D call. V dropped 0 bases and J dropped 3 bases, with 8 bases sitting between them. CDR1 and CDR2 from the germline V gene are SGHDT and YYEEEE. There are 14 residues in the CDR3. Here the CDR3 reads CASSLGIGTDTQYF. CDR3 DNA: TGTGCCAGCAGCTTGGGGATAGGGACAGATACGCAGTATTTT. The full variable domain, rest sourced from reference TRBV5-6 and TRBJ2-3, is DAGVTQSPTHLIKTRGQQVTLRCSPKSGHDTVSWYQQALGQGPQFIFQYYEEEERQRGNFPDRFSGHQFPNYSSELNVNALLLGDSALYLCASSLGIGTDTQYFGPGTRLTVL.

This clone was recorded once. The chain combines TRBV18 with TRBJ2-7; TRBD2 matches at 8 bases. Germline V gene lookup returns CDR1 KGHSH and CDR2 LQKENI. V lost 2 bases, J lost 0 bases, and 6 bases stayed unmatched. The CDR3 extends over 16 amino acids. The CDR3: CASSPNFGRASYEQYF. CDR3 DNA sequence: TGTGCCAGCTCACCAAATTTCGGGAGGGCCTCCTACGAGCAGTACTTC.

J is TRBJ2-1 and V is TRBV7-2; 9 nucleotides align to TRBD2. The V gene's germline CDR1 is SGHTA and CDR2 FQGNSA. The CDR3 is 16 amino acids. V shed 1 base and J 8 bases; nucleotides not matched to a gene: 9. In DNA form, the CDR3 reads TGTGCCAGCAGCTTAGAAGGGGCTAGCGGGGCGCATGAGCAGTTCTTC. Translation gives CASSLEGASGAHEQFF.

The chain links TRBV6-5 to TRBJ2-5; tentative D call: TRBD2 (6 bases). The CDR3 loop spans 14 amino acids. Germline V gene data show CDR1 as MNHEY and CDR2 as SVGAGI. V lost 2 bases to trimming and J lost 1 base, with 8 bases between them. The CDR3 protein is CASSYLGGQETQYF. CDR3 nucleotide sequence: TGTGCCAGCAGTTACCTGGGGGGCCAAGAGACCCAGTACTTC.